These 11 T cell receptor beta chains originate from one sample sequenced in a study of blood T cell repertoires in COVID-19. Measured with immunoSEQ multiplex PCR; TCRdb has only the in-frame clones, and not every one. This sample has some 66,000 clones; about 80% occur once, and the top ten carry just over 6.5%. The sequenced sample consisted of peripheral blood. These receptors came from a man in his 60s with acute or convalescent COVID-19.

The genes are TRBV19 and TRBJ1-2; the D gene is possibly TRBD1 (5 bases). The CDR3 runs 13 residues. Germline V CDR1 and CDR2: LNHDA, SQIVND (reference sequence). Trimming cost V 6 bases and J 2 bases, with 10 bases left between them. DNA of the CDR3: TGTGCCAGTAGCCGCAGGGTCAACTATGGCTACACCTTC. As protein: CASSRRVNYGYTF.

The chain carries TRBV6-4 and TRBJ1-2; D ambiguous. Deletions cut 6 bases from V and 8 bases from J, with 16 bases between. Germline V gene sequence: CDR1 MRHNA, CDR2 SNTAGT. There are 13 residues in the CDR3. The CDR3, as DNA: TGTGCCAGCAGCGCCGGTCCTCGGGGAGGCTACACCTTC. This encodes CASSAGPRGGYTF.

This chain uses TRBV6-2 or TRBV6-3 with TRBJ2-2; 7 bases match TRBD2. The CDR3 is 14 amino acids. V shed 5 bases, J shed 6 bases, and the junction held 6 bases outside the gene matches. Germline values: CDR1 MNHEY, CDR2 SVGEGT. The CDR3 reads CASSSGVGPGELFF. CDR3 DNA: TGTGCCAGCAGTAGCGGGGTCGGGCCCGGGGAGCTGTTTTTT.

CDR3 DNA: TGTGCCAGCAGCTTGGTTGGAGGGGAGGGTGGCTACACCTTC. Translating it yields CASSLVGGEGGYTF. The chain carries TRBV5-4 and TRBJ1-2; D may be TRBD1 (5 bases). The germline CDR1 and CDR2 sequences are SGHNT and YYREEE (reference sequence). This CDR3 comprises 14 residues. Trimming pared 0 bases from V and 7 bases from J, leaving 13 bases between.

V is TRBV9 and J is TRBJ2-5, with 10 positions matching TRBD2. This CDR3 contains 16 residues. After removal of 4 bases from V and 2 bases from J, the junction contained 8 bases not matched to a gene. Germline CDR1 and CDR2: SGDLS and YYNGEE. In nucleotides, the CDR3 is TGTGCCAGCAGCCCAGAGGCTAGCGGGGGACAAGAGACCCAGTACTTC. Its protein is CASSPEASGGQETQYF.

The chain joins TRBV14 to TRBJ1-1; TRBD1 is a possible D gene (5 bases). The CDR3 consists of 13 residues. The V end lost 4 bases, the J end lost 3 bases, and 9 bases lay between the germline ends. Germline CDR1 SGHDN, CDR2 FVKESK. CDR3 sequence (DNA): TGTGCCAGCAGCCGGGACTCCCACACTGAAGCTTTCTTT. It is translated as CASSRDSHTEAFF.

V and J are TRBV7-2 and TRBJ2-3, with D unresolved. With 1 base removed from V and 1 base from J, the gap between germline ends came to 9 bases. Germline V lookup: CDR1 SGHTA, CDR2 FQGNSA. The length of the CDR3 is 15 residues. The CDR3 loop is CASSLGWAGTDTQYF. CDR3 nucleotide sequence: TGTGCCAGCAGCTTAGGTTGGGCCGGCACAGATACGCAGTATTTT.

This chain's CDR3 is CASSDTSKNTEAFF. In nucleotides, the CDR3 is TGTGCCAGCAGTGACACTTCCAAGAACACTGAAGCTTTCTTT. The rearrangement links TRBV6-4 to TRBJ1-1; D unresolved. CDR1 MRHNA and CDR2 SNTAGT come from the germline V gene. V was trimmed by 2 bases and J by 1 base, leaving 8 bases between them. This CDR3 comprises 14 residues.

The chain uses TRBV5-8 and TRBJ1-2; D gene unclear. V lost 1 base and J lost 1, with 8 bases in between. This CDR3 has 14 amino acids. Germline CDR1 is SGHTS and CDR2 is YDEGEE. The CDR3 bases are TGTGCCAGCAGCTTGACCGGGATTAACTATGGCTACACCTTC. It yields the protein CASSLTGINYGYTF.

This sequence joins TRBV19 and TRBJ1-5; TRBD1 agrees at 9 bases. This CDR3 is built from 16 residues. Germline V lookup: CDR1 LNHDA, CDR2 SQIVND (reference sequence). Unmatched junction bases numbered 7, after V lost 5 bases and J lost 2 bases. CDR3 bases: TGTGCCAGTAGTGGGTCCCGGGACAGGGGCAATCAGCCCCAGCATTTT. Residues: CASSGSRDRGNQPQHF. The full variable domain, its missing parts supplied by reference TRBV19 and TRBJ1-5, is DGGITQSPKYLFRKEGQNVTLSCEQNLNHDAMYWYRQDPGQGLRLIYYSQIVNDFQKGDIAEGYSVSREKKESFPLTVTSAQKNPTAFYLCASSGSRDRGNQPQHFGDGTRLSIL.

V and J are TRBV3-1 (or the pseudogene TRBV3-2) and TRBJ1-3; D is unclear. The V gene's germline CDR1 is LGHDT and CDR2 YNNKEL (reference sequence). Trimming took off 4 bases at V and 1 base at J, with 14 bases between the two ends. The CDR3 runs to 16 residues. This chain's CDR3 is CASSPQAGGSGNTIYF. In nucleotides, the CDR3 is TGTGCCAGCAGCCCCCAAGCAGGAGGGTCTGGAAACACCATATATTTT.